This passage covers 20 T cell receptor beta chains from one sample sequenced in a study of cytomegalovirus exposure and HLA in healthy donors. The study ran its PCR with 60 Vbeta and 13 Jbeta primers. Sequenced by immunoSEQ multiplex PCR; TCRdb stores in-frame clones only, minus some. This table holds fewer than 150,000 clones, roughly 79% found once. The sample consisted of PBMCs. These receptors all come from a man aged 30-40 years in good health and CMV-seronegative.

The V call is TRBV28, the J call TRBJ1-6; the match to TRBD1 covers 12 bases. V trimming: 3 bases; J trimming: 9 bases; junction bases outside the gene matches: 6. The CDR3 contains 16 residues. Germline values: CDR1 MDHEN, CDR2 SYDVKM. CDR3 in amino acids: CASSLGTGGAGSPLHF. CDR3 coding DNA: TGTGCCAGCAGTTTGGGGACAGGGGGCGCGGGTTCACCCCTCCACTTT. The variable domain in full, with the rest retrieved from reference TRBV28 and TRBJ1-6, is DVKVTQSSRYLVKRTGEKVFLECVQDMDHENMFWYRQDPGLGLRLIYFSYDVKMKEKGDIPEGYSVSREKKERFSLILESASTNQTSMYLCASSLGTGGAGSPLHFGNGTRLTVT.

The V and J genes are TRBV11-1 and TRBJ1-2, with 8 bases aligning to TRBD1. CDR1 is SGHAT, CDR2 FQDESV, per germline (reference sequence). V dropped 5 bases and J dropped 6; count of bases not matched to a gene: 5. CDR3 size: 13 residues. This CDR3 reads CASSIGQGDGYTF. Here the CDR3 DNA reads TGTGCCAGCAGCATCGGACAGGGTGATGGCTACACCTTC.

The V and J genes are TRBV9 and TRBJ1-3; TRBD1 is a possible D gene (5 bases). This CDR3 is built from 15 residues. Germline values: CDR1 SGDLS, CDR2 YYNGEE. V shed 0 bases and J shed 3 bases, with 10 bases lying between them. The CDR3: CASSVEGDSGNTIYF. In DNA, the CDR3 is TGTGCCAGCAGCGTAGAAGGGGATAGTGGAAACACCATATATTTT.

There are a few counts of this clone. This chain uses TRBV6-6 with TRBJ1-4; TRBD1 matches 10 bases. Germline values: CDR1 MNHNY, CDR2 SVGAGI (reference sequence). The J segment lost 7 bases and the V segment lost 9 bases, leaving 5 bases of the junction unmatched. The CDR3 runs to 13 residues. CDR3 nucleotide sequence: TGTGCCAGTGCGGGACAGGGGTTTGAAAAACTGTTTTTT. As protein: CASAGQGFEKLFF.

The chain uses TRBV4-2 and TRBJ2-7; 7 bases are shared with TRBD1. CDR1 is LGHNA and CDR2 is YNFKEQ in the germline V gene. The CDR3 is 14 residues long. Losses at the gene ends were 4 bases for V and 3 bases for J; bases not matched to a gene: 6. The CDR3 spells CASSLSTGSYEQYF. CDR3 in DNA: TGTGCCAGCAGCCTGTCGACAGGGAGCTACGAGCAGTACTTC.

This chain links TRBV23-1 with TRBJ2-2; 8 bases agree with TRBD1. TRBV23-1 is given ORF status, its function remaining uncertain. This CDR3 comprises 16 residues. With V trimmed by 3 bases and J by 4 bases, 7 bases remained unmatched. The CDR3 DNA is TGCGCCAGCAGTCATAGATCTACAGGGGGCACCGGGGAGCTGTTTTTT. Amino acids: CASSHRSTGGTGELFF.

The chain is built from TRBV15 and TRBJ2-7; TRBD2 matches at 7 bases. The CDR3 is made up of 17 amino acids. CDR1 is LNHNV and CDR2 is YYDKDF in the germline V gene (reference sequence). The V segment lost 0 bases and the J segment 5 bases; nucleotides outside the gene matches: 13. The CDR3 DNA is TGTGCCACCAGCAGAGATAACGCGGGAGTCCTAGGTAACGAGCAGTACTTC. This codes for CATSRDNAGVLGNEQYF.

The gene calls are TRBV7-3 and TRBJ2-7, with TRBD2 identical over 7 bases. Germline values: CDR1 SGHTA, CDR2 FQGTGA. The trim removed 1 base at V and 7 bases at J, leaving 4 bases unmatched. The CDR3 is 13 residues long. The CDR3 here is CASSLSREEEQYF. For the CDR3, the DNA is TGTGCCAGCAGCTTAAGTCGGGAGGAGGAGCAGTACTTC.

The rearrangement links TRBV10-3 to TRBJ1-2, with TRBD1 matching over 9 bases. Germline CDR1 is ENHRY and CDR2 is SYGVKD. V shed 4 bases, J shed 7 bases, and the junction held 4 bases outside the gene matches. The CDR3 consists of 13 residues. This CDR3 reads CAISAGTGSGYTF. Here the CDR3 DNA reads TGTGCCATCAGTGCCGGGACAGGGTCTGGCTACACCTTC.

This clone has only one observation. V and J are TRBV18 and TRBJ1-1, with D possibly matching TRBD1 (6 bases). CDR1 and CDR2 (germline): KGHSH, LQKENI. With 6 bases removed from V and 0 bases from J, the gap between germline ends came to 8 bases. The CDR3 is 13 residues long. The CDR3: CASSQGMNTEAFF. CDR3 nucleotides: TGTGCCAGCTCGCAGGGGATGAACACTGAAGCTTTCTTT.

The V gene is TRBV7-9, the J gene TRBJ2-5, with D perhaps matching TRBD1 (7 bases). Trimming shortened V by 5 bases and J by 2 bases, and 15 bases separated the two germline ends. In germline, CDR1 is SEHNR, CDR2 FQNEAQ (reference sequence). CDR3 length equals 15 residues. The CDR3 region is CASSPWAGGQETQYF. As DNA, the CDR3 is TGTGCCAGCAGCCCCTGGGCAGGGGGGCAAGAGACCCAGTACTTC.

The chain's CDR3 is CASSLDAAWTEAFF. The CDR3 nucleotides are TGTGCCAGCAGCTTGGATGCGGCTTGGACTGAAGCTTTCTTT. The V and J genes are TRBV5-4 and TRBJ1-1; no clear D. There are 14 residues in the CDR3. Germline-derived CDR1 and CDR2 are SGHNT and YYREEE (reference sequence). Trimming cost V 0 bases and J 5 bases, with 11 bases left between them.

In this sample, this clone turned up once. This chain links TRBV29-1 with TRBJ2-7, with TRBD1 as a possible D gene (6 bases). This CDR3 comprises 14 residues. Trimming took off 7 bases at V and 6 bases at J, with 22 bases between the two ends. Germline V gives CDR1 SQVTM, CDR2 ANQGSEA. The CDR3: CSAYTGFDTGEQYF. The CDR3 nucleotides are TGCAGCGCCTATACAGGGTTTGATACTGGCGAGCAGTACTTC.

Written as DNA, the CDR3 is TGTGCCAGTAGTGGAGGCCCTTATCAGCCCCAGCATTTT. Translating gives CASSGGPYQPQHF. This chain links TRBV19 with TRBJ1-5, with unresolved D. Trimming took off 5 bases at V and 5 bases at J, with 10 bases between the two ends. The CDR3 loop spans 13 amino acids. Germline V gene lookup returns CDR1 LNHDA and CDR2 SQIVND (reference sequence).

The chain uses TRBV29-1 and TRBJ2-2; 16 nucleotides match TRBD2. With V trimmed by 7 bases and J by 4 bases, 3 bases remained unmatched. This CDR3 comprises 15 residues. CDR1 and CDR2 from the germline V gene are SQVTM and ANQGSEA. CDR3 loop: CSAGTSGGATGELFF. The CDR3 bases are TGCAGCGCAGGGACTAGCGGGGGGGCCACCGGGGAGCTGTTTTTT.

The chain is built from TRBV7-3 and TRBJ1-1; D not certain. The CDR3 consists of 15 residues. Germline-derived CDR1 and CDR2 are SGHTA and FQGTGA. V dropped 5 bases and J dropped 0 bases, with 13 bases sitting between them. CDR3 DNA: TGTGCCAGCAGCATACTCAGAACTATGAACACTGAAGCTTTCTTT. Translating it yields CASSILRTMNTEAFF. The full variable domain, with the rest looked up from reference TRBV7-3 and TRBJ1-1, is GAGVSQTPSNKVTEKGKYVELRCDPISGHTALYWYRQSLGQGPEFLIYFQGTGAADDSGLPNDRFFAVRPEGSVSTLKIQRTERGDSAVYLCASSILRTMNTEAFFGQGTRLTVV.

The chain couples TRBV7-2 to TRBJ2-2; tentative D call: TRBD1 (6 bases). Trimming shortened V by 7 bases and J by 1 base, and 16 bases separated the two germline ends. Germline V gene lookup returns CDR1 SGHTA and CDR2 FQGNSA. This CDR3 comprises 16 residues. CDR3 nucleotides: TGTGCCAGCAATGGACCGAGAGGGGGGAACACCGGGGAGCTGTTTTTT. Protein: CASNGPRGGNTGELFF.

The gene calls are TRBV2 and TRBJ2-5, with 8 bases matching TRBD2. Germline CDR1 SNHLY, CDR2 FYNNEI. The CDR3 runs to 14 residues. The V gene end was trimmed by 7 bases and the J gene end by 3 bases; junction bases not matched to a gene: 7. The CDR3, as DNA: TGTGCCAGCAAAATTGCACTAGCGGAAGAGACCCAGTACTTC. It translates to CASKIALAEETQYF.

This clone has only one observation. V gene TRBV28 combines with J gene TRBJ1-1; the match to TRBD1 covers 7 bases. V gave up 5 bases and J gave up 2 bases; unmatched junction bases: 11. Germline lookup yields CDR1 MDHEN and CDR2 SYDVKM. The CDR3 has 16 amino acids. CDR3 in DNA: TGTGCCAGCAGTGAGGGGACAGACAAACTAAACACTGAAGCTTTCTTT. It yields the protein CASSEGTDKLNTEAFF.

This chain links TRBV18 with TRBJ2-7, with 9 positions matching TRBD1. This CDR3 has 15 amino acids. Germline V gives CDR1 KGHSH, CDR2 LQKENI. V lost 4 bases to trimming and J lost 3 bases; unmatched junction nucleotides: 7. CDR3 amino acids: CASSLRDRAVYEQYF. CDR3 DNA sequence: TGTGCCAGCTCACTCCGGGACAGGGCCGTCTACGAGCAGTACTTC.